This is a list of T cell receptor beta chains from one sample in a study of blood T cell repertoires in COVID-19. This table comes from immunoSEQ multiplex PCR, and its TCRdb copy is limited to in-frame clones, with some not included. The sample carries hundreds of thousands of clones, about 87% recorded once. Sequencing used peripheral blood. The source is a woman aged 45 to 65 with COVID-19, enrolled during active disease. Both conserved end residues are part of each CDR3. D genes are given only for firm matches. Not all rows give a size; the values are once, few, many and, for expanded clones, a class.

J | V | D | size | CDR3 | DNA
TRBJ2-7 | TRBV20-1 | TRBD1 | - | CSAGVQGAYEQYF | TGCAGTGCTGGTGTACAGGGGGCCTACGAGCAGTACTTC
TRBJ2-1 | TRBV5-4 | TRBD2 | - | CASSLSTSLSEQFF | TGTGCCAGCAGCTTGTCGACTAGCTTGTCTGAGCAGTTCTTC
TRBJ2-5 | TRBV18 | - | - | CASSPSQQETQYF | TGTGCCAGCTCACCCTCCCAGCAAGAGACCCAGTACTTC
TRBJ2-1 | TRBV27 | TRBD2 | - | CASSYGTSGNNEQFF | TGTGCCAGCAGTTATGGGACTAGCGGGAACAATGAGCAGTTCTTC
TRBJ2-1 | TRBV4-2 | - | - | CASSRVTGGTLAGNEQFF | TGTGCCAGCAGCCGAGTAACGGGTGGAACGTTGGCGGGGAATGAGCAGTTCTTC
TRBJ2-5 | TRBV27 | TRBD1 | - | CASRTGTVNRETQYF | TGTGCCAGCAGAACCGGGACAGTCAATAGAGAGACCCAGTACTTC
TRBJ2-7 | TRBV11-2 | - | - | CASSAGRLNDEQYF | TGTGCCAGCAGCGCGGGTCGACTGAATGACGAGCAGTACTTC
TRBJ1-1 | TRBV9 | TRBD1 | - | CASSDRGEAFF | TGTGCCAGCAGCGACAGGGGTGAAGCTTTCTTT
TRBJ2-3 | TRBV6-5 | TRBD2 | - | CASSYSGLAGVDTQYF | TGTGCCAGCAGTTACTCGGGGCTAGCGGGGGTGGATACGCAGTATTTT
TRBJ1-6 | TRBV24-1 | - | - | CATSDPTEENSPLHF | TGTGCCACCAGTGATCCGACAGAAGAGAATTCACCCCTCCACTTT
TRBJ2-1 | TRBV2 | - | - | CATGGPVSEQFF | TGTGCCACCGGAGGGCCAGTCAGTGAGCAGTTCTTC
TRBJ1-4 | TRBV6-6 | - | - | CASSYPGGVREKLFF | TGTGCCAGCAGTTACCCGGGGGGGGTGAGGGAAAAACTGTTTTTT
TRBJ2-2 | TRBV4-3 | - | - | CASSQDGRAGELFF | TGCGCCAGCAGCCAAGATGGGCGGGCCGGGGAGCTGTTTTTT
TRBJ1-6 | TRBV14 | - | - | CASSQGGGLSSPLHF | TGTGCCAGCAGCCAAGGGGGGGGTCTTTCTTCACCCCTCCACTTT
TRBJ2-3 | TRBV27 | - | - | CASSWGHRTDTQYF | TGTGCCAGCAGTTGGGGCCACCGCACAGATACGCAGTATTTT
TRBJ2-1 | TRBV11-2 | TRBD2 | - | CASSLWGGTKYNEQFF | TGTGCCAGCAGCTTATGGGGCGGGACTAAGTACAATGAGCAGTTCTTC
TRBJ1-2 | TRBV29-1 | - | once | CSAKGSGYGYTF | TGCAGCGCAAAGGGGTCCGGCTATGGCTACACCTTC
TRBJ1-5 | TRBV11-2 | - | few | CASSFILRQPRYSNQPQHF | TGTGCCAGCAGCTTTATCCTTCGACAGCCCAGATATAGCAATCAGCCCCAGCATTTT
TRBJ2-2 | TRBV18 | - | - | CASSPFARGSSGELFF | TGTGCCAGCTCACCATTCGCCAGGGGATCTTCCGGGGAGCTGTTTTTT
TRBJ2-7 | TRBV7-2 | TRBD2 | - | CASSWRTSGADYEQYF | TGTGCCAGCAGCTGGCGGACTAGCGGGGCGGACTACGAGCAGTACTTC
TRBJ1-2 | TRBV30 | - | - | CAWSRPGQLTYTF | TGTGCCTGGAGCAGACCGGGACAATTAACCTACACCTTC
TRBJ2-2 | TRBV4-2 | TRBD2 | - | CASSQDSGSRRTGELFF | TGTGCCAGCAGCCAAGATAGCGGGAGTCGGCGGACCGGGGAGCTGTTTTTT
TRBJ2-3 | TRBV30 | - | - | CAWGTLEGWTDTQYF | TGTGCCTGGGGAACGCTGGAGGGTTGGACAGATACGCAGTATTTT
TRBJ2-4 | TRBV29-1 | TRBD1 | - | CSVGGQGASKNIQYF | TGCAGCGTCGGGGGACAGGGGGCGTCCAAAAACATTCAGTACTTC
TRBJ1-5 | TRBV7-9 | - | - | CASSYRANQPQHF | TGTGCCAGCTCTTACAGGGCTAATCAGCCCCAGCATTTT
TRBJ2-3 | TRBV13 | TRBD1 | - | CASSSHRDRLTDTQYF | TGTGCCAGCAGCTCTCACCGGGACAGGCTAACAGATACGCAGTATTTT